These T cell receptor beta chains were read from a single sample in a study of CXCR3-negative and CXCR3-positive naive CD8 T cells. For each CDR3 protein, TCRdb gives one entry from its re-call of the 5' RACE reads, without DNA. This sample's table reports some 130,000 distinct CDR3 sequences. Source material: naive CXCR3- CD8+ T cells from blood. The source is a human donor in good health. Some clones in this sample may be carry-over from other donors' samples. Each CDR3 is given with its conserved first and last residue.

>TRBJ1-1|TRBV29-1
CSVDLLWEGQGAEAFF
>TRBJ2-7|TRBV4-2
CASSPTMEFYEQYF
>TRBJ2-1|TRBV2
CASSLQGKGSYNEQFF
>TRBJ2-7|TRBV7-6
CASSMDSYEQYF
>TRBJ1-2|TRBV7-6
CASSSIDLHYGYTF
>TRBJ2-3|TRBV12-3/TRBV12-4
CASSLVADTDTQYF
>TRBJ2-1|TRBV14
CASSQDLGGNEQFF
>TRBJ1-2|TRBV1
CTSSQSPAATGYTF
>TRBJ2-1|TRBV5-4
CASSLGPGGANNEQFF
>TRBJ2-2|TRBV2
CASSELGAYTGELFF
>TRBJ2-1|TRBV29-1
CSVDRLRDNEQFF
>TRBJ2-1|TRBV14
CASSQWVGSYNEQFF
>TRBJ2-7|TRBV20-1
CSAREPETYEQYF
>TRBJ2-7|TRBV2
CASSVHGLAGGYEQYF
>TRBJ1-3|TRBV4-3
CASSLSGSGNTIYF
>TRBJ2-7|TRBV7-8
CASSGQIYEQYF
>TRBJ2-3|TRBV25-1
CASSNLREDTQYF
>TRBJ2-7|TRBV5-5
CASSLTGDEQYF
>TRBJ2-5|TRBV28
CASSRGLAGQETQYF
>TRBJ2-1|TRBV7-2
CASSYPDGGSSYNEQFF
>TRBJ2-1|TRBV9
CASNTGGDGEQFF
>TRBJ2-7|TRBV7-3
CASSLAGGPYNEQYF
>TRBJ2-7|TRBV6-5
CASSYSNLRQGLYEQYF
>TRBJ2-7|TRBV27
CASRSLDRANEQYF
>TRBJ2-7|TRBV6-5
CASGTGTGPYEQYF
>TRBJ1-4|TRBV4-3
CASSQEWQFNEKLFF
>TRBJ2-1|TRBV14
CASSQDWGEQFF
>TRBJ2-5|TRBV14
CASSQEKRPGEGETQYF
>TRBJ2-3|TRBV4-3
CASSQTGPDTQYF
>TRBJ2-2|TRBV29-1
CSVDHPGQGHAGELFF
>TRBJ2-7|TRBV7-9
CATEEGLESQDEQYF
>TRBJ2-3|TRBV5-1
CASSSEVRTDTQYF
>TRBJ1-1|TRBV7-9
CASSPKTGGTEAFF
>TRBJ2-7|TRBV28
CASSITGRVDYEQYF
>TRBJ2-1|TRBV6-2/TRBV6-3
CASNPRGPSYNEQFF
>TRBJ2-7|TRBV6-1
CASREGPTGGHEQYF
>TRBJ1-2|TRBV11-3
CASIDGINYGYTF
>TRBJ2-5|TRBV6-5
CASRHRGGETQYF
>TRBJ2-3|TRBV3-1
CASSQDLPLARDTQYF
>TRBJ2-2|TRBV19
CASTPIGDRNTGELFF
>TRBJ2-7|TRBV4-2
CASRPGASPVYEQYF
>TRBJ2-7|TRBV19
CASSMGTYEQYF
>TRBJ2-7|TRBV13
CASSLGIAGTYEQYF
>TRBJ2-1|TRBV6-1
CASSLLAESYNEQFF
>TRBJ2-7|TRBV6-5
CASSYSSRRAEYEQYF